A single sample is the source of the 18 T cell receptor beta chains below, sequenced in a study of blood T cell repertoires in COVID-19. The assay was immunoSEQ multiplex PCR, and TCRdb's table has in-frame clones only and misses some. The sample shows about 150,000 clones, just under 85% of them seen only once. What was sequenced was PBMCs or T cells enriched from blood (not recorded which). These TCRs come from a woman aged 50 to 65 with acute COVID-19.

This clone turned up a few times. The chain has TRBV19 and TRBJ1-2; a possible D gene is TRBD1 (5 bases). Trimming shortened V by 0 bases and J by 6 bases, and 17 bases separated the two germline ends. The germline V gene has CDR1 LNHDA and CDR2 SQIVND (reference sequence). The CDR3 consists of 16 residues. In nucleotides, the CDR3 is TGTGCCAGTAGTATAGATCAAAGGGTTGACAGAAATGGCTACACCTTC. Protein: CASSIDQRVDRNGYTF.

CDR3 sequence reads: CASSQVPGGGYEQYF. The CDR3 DNA reads as TGTGCCAGCAGCCAAGTCCCAGGGGGCGGGTACGAGCAGTACTTC. The rearrangement joins TRBV3-1 (or the pseudogene TRBV3-2) to TRBJ2-7; 8 bases are shared with TRBD1. Germline CDR1 is LGHDT and CDR2 is YNNKEL (reference sequence). V dropped 1 base and J dropped 4; count of bases not matched to a gene: 6. CDR3 length: 15 amino acids.

The chain recombines TRBV30 with TRBJ1-1; TRBD1 might be the D (5 bases). Between the trimmed V and J ends, which lost 4 bases and 9 bases, there was a span of 21 bases. Germline-derived CDR1 and CDR2 are GTSNPN and SVGIG (reference sequence). This CDR3 has 14 amino acids. As DNA, the CDR3 is TGTGCCTGGAACGCTCCGGCGGGGACTGCGAAAGCTTTCTTT. This gives the protein CAWNAPAGTAKAFF.

This chain uses TRBV7-2 with TRBJ2-2; 9 bases agree with TRBD2. J was trimmed by 7 bases and V by 2 bases; bases with no gene match: 8. This CDR3 has 16 amino acids. Germline-derived CDR1 and CDR2 are SGHTA and FQGNSA. DNA of the CDR3: TGTGCCAGCAGCTTATTCTTGCGGGAGGGCGGCGGGGAGCTGTTTTTT. Protein product: CASSLFLREGGGELFF. The whole variable domain, remainder taken from reference TRBV7-2 and TRBJ2-2, is GAGVSQSPSNKVTEKGKDVELRCDPISGHTALYWYRQSLGQGLEFLIYFQGNSAPDKSGLPSDRFSAERTGGSVSTLTIQRTQQEDSAVYLCASSLFLREGGGELFFGEGSRLTVL.

The chain combines TRBV29-1 with TRBJ2-3; no definite D call. Germline V gene lookup returns CDR1 SQVTM and CDR2 ANQGSEA. With 4 bases removed from V and 0 bases from J, the gap between germline ends came to 11 bases. The CDR3 consists of 14 residues. The CDR3 coding sequence is TGCAGCGTTGGAAAGGAGACTAGCACAGATACGCAGTATTTT. Protein sequence: CSVGKETSTDTQYF.

The chain recombines TRBV2 with TRBJ1-2; the match to TRBD1 covers 9 bases. This CDR3 region has 14 residues. Germline CDR1 reads SNHLY; CDR2 reads FYNNEI. V trimming: 6 bases; J trimming: 4 bases; junction bases outside the gene matches: 6. The CDR3 loop reads CASREGQGIYGYTF. The DNA of the CDR3 is TGTGCCAGCAGAGAGGGACAGGGCATCTATGGCTACACCTTC. The whole variable domain, remainder taken from reference TRBV2 and TRBJ1-2, is EPEVTQTPSHQVTQMGQEVILRCVPISNHLYFYWYRQILGQKVEFLVSFYNNEISEKSEIFDDQFSVERPDGSNFTLKIRSTKLEDSAMYFCASREGQGIYGYTFGSGTRLTVV.

The rearrangement uses TRBV6-5 and TRBJ2-1; a weak D match, TRBD2 (5 bases). The CDR3 spans 15 residues. Germline V gives CDR1 MNHEY, CDR2 SVGAGI. V lost 10 bases to trimming and J lost 0 bases, with 16 bases between them. CDR3 sequence (DNA): TGTGCCACCAAACGGGGTTCAGGCTCCTACAATGAGCAGTTCTTC. This sequence encodes CATKRGSGSYNEQFF.

This chain uses TRBV10-3 with TRBJ2-3, with D tentatively TRBD2 (5 bases). Trimming shortened V by 2 bases and J by 1 base, and 10 bases separated the two germline ends. Germline V gene data show CDR1 as ENHRY and CDR2 as SYGVKD. This CDR3 spans 15 amino acids. Here the CDR3 DNA reads TGTGCCATCAGTGAGATCGCGGGCGGCACAGATACGCAGTATTTT. It specifies CAISEIAGGTDTQYF.

The rearrangement joins TRBV4-1 to TRBJ2-7; no reliable D call. Looked up from germline, CDR1 is MGHRA and CDR2 is YSYEKL. The V gene lost 3 bases and the J gene lost 3 bases, with 18 bases spanning the gap. The CDR3 extends over 16 amino acids. The CDR3 sequence: CASSQNPDTLVYEQYF. The CDR3 nucleotides read TGCGCCAGCAGCCAGAACCCAGACACCCTCGTCTACGAGCAGTACTTC.

This clone was recorded a few times. V gene TRBV4-1 combines with J gene TRBJ2-2; 7 bases are shared with TRBD2. Germline values: CDR1 MGHRA, CDR2 YSYEKL. With 4 bases clipped from V and 1 base from J, the junction kept 6 bases outside the gene matches. The CDR3 has 16 amino acids. CDR3 DNA sequence: TGCGCCAGCAGCCCCCGAGCGGGACTGAACACCGGGGAGCTGTTTTTT. Translation: CASSPRAGLNTGELFF.

The chain joins TRBV9 to TRBJ2-7; 8 bases agree with TRBD1. The CDR3 consists of 13 residues. From germline, CDR1 is SGDLS and CDR2 YYNGEE. V lost 2 bases, J lost 6 bases, and 4 bases stayed unmatched. The CDR3: CASSVTGAGEQYF. For the CDR3, the DNA is TGTGCCAGCAGCGTGACAGGGGCTGGCGAGCAGTACTTC.

The CDR3 sequence: CASSSRPGETQYF. For the CDR3, the DNA is TGTGCCAGCAGCTCCCGACCAGGAGAGACCCAGTACTTC. The J gene is TRBJ2-5, the V gene TRBV9, with D unclear. The CDR3 is 13 residues long. Germline CDR1 is SGDLS and CDR2 is YYNGEE. V was cut by 4 bases and J by 4 bases, with 11 bases left in between.

The chain couples TRBV7-2 to TRBJ2-1; weak D call: TRBD2 (7 bases). This CDR3 has 13 amino acids. Germline V CDR1 and CDR2: SGHTA, FQGNSA. The germline V and J ends were trimmed by 5 bases and 9 bases, with 14 bases remaining between them. This chain's CDR3 is CASSKGGPPEQFF. CDR3 DNA sequence: TGTGCCAGCAGCAAGGGGGGGCCCCCTGAGCAGTTCTTC.

V is TRBV29-1 and J is TRBJ2-3; 10 nucleotides match TRBD1. Germline CDR1 is SQVTM and CDR2 is ANQGSEA. The CDR3 runs to 13 residues. V dropped 7 bases and J dropped 6; count of bases not matched to a gene: 7. CDR3 nucleotide sequence: TGCAGCGGGGAGGGACAGGGGATCGATACGCAGTATTTT. It specifies CSGEGQGIDTQYF.

The count of this clone is one. The chain is built from TRBV19 and TRBJ1-1, with 8 nucleotides matching TRBD1. V dropped 3 bases and J dropped 4; count of bases not matched to a gene: 7. CDR1 is LNHDA and CDR2 is SQIVND in the germline V gene (reference sequence). The CDR3 sequence is 15 residues long. In DNA, the CDR3 is TGTGCCAGTAGTATTCAGGGGGCGATCGGCACTGAAGCTTTCTTT. This encodes CASSIQGAIGTEAFF.

The chain recombines TRBV7-3 with TRBJ2-5; 8 bases fit TRBD2. The CDR3 has 15 amino acids. V shed 3 bases, J shed 5 bases, and the junction held 8 bases outside the gene matches. Germline loops: CDR1 SGHTA, CDR2 FQGTGA. CDR3 sequence (DNA): TGTGCCAGCAGCTTTCTAGCGGGCGGGGTGGAGACCCAGTACTTC. It codes for CASSFLAGGVETQYF.

The rearrangement links TRBV3-1 (or the pseudogene TRBV3-2) to TRBJ2-1, with D tentatively TRBD2 (6 bases). Looked up from germline, CDR1 is LGHDT and CDR2 is YNNKEL (reference sequence). V was shortened by 4 bases and J by 8 bases, with 12 bases between the two germline ends. This CDR3 is built from 13 residues. The CDR3 bases are TGTGCCAGCAGCCCCCGGAGGGTCGATGAGCAGTTCTTC. It is translated as CASSPRRVDEQFF.

In DNA form, the CDR3 reads TGTGCCAGCAGCTTCCGGGACAGGGAGCCCTACGAGCAGTACTTC. It encodes CASSFRDREPYEQYF. The J gene is TRBJ2-7, the V gene TRBV9; TRBD1 matches 9 bases. This CDR3 has 15 residues. V lost 4 bases and J lost 2; bases outside the gene matches: 7. The germline CDR1 and CDR2 sequences are SGDLS and YYNGEE.